A selection of T cell receptor beta chains follows, all from one sample in a study of blood T cells in healthy people across ages. TCRdb recomputed calls from the 5' RACE reads with MiXCR, one row per CDR3 protein. Here the sample spans fewer than 2,000,000 distinct CDR3 sequences, around 36% being singletons. Sequencing used blood. Source of these receptors: a woman in her 30s in good health. The conserved cysteine and the conserved F or W are not part of the CDR3 here.

V: TRBV18
J: TRBJ2-7
CDR3: ATTKGPRQYEQY

V: TRBV21-1
J: TRBJ1-2
CDR3: ASSSRQGQGYGYT

V: TRBV5-1
J: TRBJ2-3
CDR3: ANCQVRSTDTQY

V: TRBV6-1
J: TRBJ1-1
CDR3: ADGGPNTEAF

V: TRBV4-2
J: TRBJ2-1
CDR3: ASSRRGKAMVDEQF

V: TRBV7-7
J: TRBJ2-7
CDR3: ASSLEGYGTSGAEQY

V: TRBV10-3
J: TRBJ1-1
CDR3: AISEPPVGFTF

V: TRBV20-1
J: TRBJ2-7
CDR3: SARETGFDYEQY

V: TRBV18
J: TRBJ1-1
CDR3: ACSTGQGRTEAF

V: TRBV4-1
J: TRBJ1-5
CDR3: ASSQDNSRLNQPQH

V: TRBV12-3/TRBV12-4
J: TRBJ2-1
CDR3: ASSPAGTYNEQF

V: TRBV7-6
J: TRBJ1-1
CDR3: ASSQKREDTEAF

V: TRBV12-3/TRBV12-4
J: TRBJ2-3
CDR3: ASSLLRGQGGADTQY

V: TRBV27
J: TRBJ2-1
CDR3: ASTLGTSGYNEQF

V: TRBV2
J: TRBJ2-5
CDR3: ASRFQGFQETQY

V: TRBV9
J: TRBJ2-5
CDR3: ASSAQTSGRARETQY

V: TRBV21-1
J: TRBJ2-1
CDR3: GLSRGQYNEQF

V: TRBV27
J: TRBJ1-2
CDR3: ASSSFRDRGLNGYT

V: TRBV20-1
J: TRBJ1-5
CDR3: SASGETNQPQH

V: TRBV12-3/TRBV12-4
J: TRBJ1-1
CDR3: ASWERNTEAF

V: TRBV5-1
J: TRBJ2-3
CDR3: ASSLANRASGETGTDTQY

V: TRBV9
J: TRBJ2-5
CDR3: ASSVDLTGGYQETQY

V: TRBV20-1
J: TRBJ2-1
CDR3: SAQSPRSYNEQF

V: TRBV12-3/TRBV12-4
J: TRBJ1-4
CDR3: ASSGQAEKEKLF

V: TRBV7-3
J: TRBJ2-1
CDR3: AGSLSSGSYNEQF

V: TRBV28
J: TRBJ2-7
CDR3: ASSLMAGQSDEQY

V: TRBV20-1
J: TRBJ1-2
CDR3: SAGHLLNGYT

V: TRBV28
J: TRBJ2-3
CDR3: ASSLWDSITDTQY

V: TRBV3-1
J: TRBJ1-1
CDR3: ASRFGANTEAF

V: TRBV2
J: TRBJ2-1
CDR3: ASKTGVHNEQF

V: TRBV29-1
J: TRBJ1-1
CDR3: SVEDRIDIWTANTEAF

V: TRBV29-1
J: TRBJ2-3
CDR3: SALAGGRGGTQY

V: TRBV12-3/TRBV12-4
J: TRBJ2-6
CDR3: ASSPHRQGRTGGANVLT

V: TRBV27
J: TRBJ2-3
CDR3: ASTLLAGGPDTQY

V: TRBV5-1
J: TRBJ2-5
CDR3: ASRGEGLAETQY

V: TRBV6-6
J: TRBJ2-1
CDR3: ASSPRAGESNEQF

V: TRBV4-2
J: TRBJ2-3
CDR3: ASSVGSGGAVDTQY

V: TRBV28
J: TRBJ2-7
CDR3: ASSSPGQGAFEQY

V: TRBV5-6
J: TRBJ2-1
CDR3: ASSLGLQIINEQF

V: TRBV27
J: TRBJ2-3
CDR3: ASSLSGGGADTQY

V: TRBV7-9
J: TRBJ2-1
CDR3: ASSSVGQNYNEQF

V: TRBV12-3/TRBV12-4
J: TRBJ1-4
CDR3: ASSFAGDFRKLF

V: TRBV12-3/TRBV12-4
J: TRBJ2-6
CDR3: ASSSNGPRRSGANVLT

V: TRBV11-2
J: TRBJ2-3
CDR3: ASSSRTSGGRPGAQY

V: TRBV5-1
J: TRBJ2-1
CDR3: ASSLQGSPNNEQF

V: TRBV20-1
J: TRBJ2-7
CDR3: SASRGREQY

V: TRBV3-1
J: TRBJ2-7
CDR3: ASRQGEVEHYEQY

V: TRBV5-5
J: TRBJ2-7
CDR3: ASSFRTSVYEQY

V: TRBV7-2
J: TRBJ1-4
CDR3: ASSARLLNEKLF

V: TRBV12-3/TRBV12-4
J: TRBJ1-6
CDR3: ASSQGQGENSPLH

V: TRBV15
J: TRBJ2-7
CDR3: ATSRGSGRIASYEQY